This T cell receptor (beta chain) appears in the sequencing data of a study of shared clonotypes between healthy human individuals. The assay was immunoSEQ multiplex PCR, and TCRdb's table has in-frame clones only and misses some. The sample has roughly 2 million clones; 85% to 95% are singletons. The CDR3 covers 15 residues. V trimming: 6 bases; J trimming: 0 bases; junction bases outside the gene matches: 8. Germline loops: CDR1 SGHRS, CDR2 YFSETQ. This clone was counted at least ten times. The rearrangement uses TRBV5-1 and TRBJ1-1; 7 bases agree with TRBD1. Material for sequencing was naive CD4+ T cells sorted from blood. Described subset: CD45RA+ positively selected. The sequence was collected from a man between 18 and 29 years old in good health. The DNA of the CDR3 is TGCGCCAGCACCCCGGAGGGACAGATGAACACTGAAGCTTTCTTT. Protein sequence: CASTPEGQMNTEAFF. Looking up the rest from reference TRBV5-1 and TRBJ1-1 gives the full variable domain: KAGVTQTPRYLIKTRGQQVTLSCSPISGHRSVSWYQQTPGQGLQFLFEYFSETQRNKGNFPGRFSGRQFSNSRSEMNVSTLELGDSALYLCASTPEGQMNTEAFFGQGTRLTVV.